This record covers a single T cell receptor (beta chain). No antigen is known for it. The sample comes from a study of shared clonotypes between healthy human individuals. Generated by immunoSEQ multiplex PCR, the TCRdb table keeps only in-frame clones and is missing some. The sample yields 2 million to 3 million clones, 93% seen once. Regarding the study as a whole: Clonotype sharing among donors, it was expected, would be affected by sequencing depth. Among non-shared clonotypes, generation probabilities were lower than among those shared by all four donors.

Germline V lookup: CDR1 SEHNR, CDR2 FQNEAQ (reference sequence). V was shortened by 7 bases and J by 1 base, with 13 bases between the two germline ends. The CDR3 covers 14 residues. Researchers partitioned CD4+ cells into CD45RA+ naive and CD45RA-negative memory subsets. The sequenced sample was naive CD4+ T cells from PBMCs. The subset is: CD45RA+ positively selected. This clonotype was obtained from a man younger than 35 in good health. Some clones in this sample may be carry-over from other donors' samples. The chain recombines TRBV7-9 with TRBJ1-1, with D possibly being TRBD1 (5 bases). The CDR3 region has the DNA TGTGCCAGCACCCCTTCGGGGCGGAACACTGAAGCTTTCTTT. It codes for CASTPSGRNTEAFF.